This TCR beta chain was identified during a study of T cell responses to AZD1222 COVID-19 vaccine (dated by TCRdb to the early 2020s). Context from the whole study: AZD1222 recipients with second doses at about 4 weeks or about 12 weeks were pooled, because spike-specific TCR depth and breadth did not differ between schedules. A total of 240 or so trial participants underwent TCR sequencing, of whom under 220 had received two doses of AZD1222 and 26 had received two doses of the MenACWY control vaccine. Trial participants were enrolled by age into 18-55, 56-69 and 70-plus year subgroups, with approximately 150, 30 and 60 TCR-sequenced participants respectively. What the work shows at the level of the full study, not this receptor alone: Participants were mostly white British and included more females than males, and it was suggested by the authors that clonal diversity may have been underestimated. The whole spike protein was spanned by vaccine-associated CD4 TCRs, and dominant responses were seen in regions 160-218 and 743-854. Conclusions about previously exposed vaccinees are limited, since just six AZD1222 recipients were seropositive for SARS-CoV-2 at baseline. Because no day 14 peak-response samples were available, the repertoires could be characterized only after the peak T cell response. Reportedly, almost half of the unique spike-specific TCRs recognized epitopes lying outside the regions that are mutated in the B.1.351 and B.1.1.7 variants. A significant rise in spike-specific TCR breadth and depth was observed after two AZD1222 doses relative to day 0 and relative to MenACWY recipients. The 56-69-year group was small, and its depth increase did not reach significance, likely because of low power.

The CDR3 regions of human TCRbeta chains were analyzed by immunosequencing. The paper's data handling went like this. TCRs in the repertoires were compared against a reference library of SARS-CoV-2-specific TCRs that had been generated with the MIRA antigen-specificity platform. Breadth meant the fraction of unique TCRs that were SARS-CoV-2-associated, whereas depth meant the fraction of total T cells that were SARS-CoV-2-associated. Using the MIRA data, each spike-specific TCR was mapped to the spike region that the TCR reacts to and placed in a CD4 or CD8 class. Log10-transformed breadth and depth values were compared by one-way ANOVA with Sidak's multiple comparisons tests. What TCRdb holds here is the immuneACCESS table cut down to in-frame rearrangements. Part of the clones is not present; checked against another copy, under half of the missing clones reflect an unresolved V gene, and the others are unexplained. V, J and clone size derive from that table, while D and trimming were established from the DNA sequence. This sample comprises around 120,000 clones, 80% to 90% of them detected only once. Roughly 1.7% of the sample rests with the top ten.

Including the terminal cysteine and phenylalanine, the CDR3 comprises 12 residues. Just CDR3 DNA is preserved here, 36 bases in frame from base 1. The junction carries 9 bases between V and J, which are trimmed by 2 bases and 8 bases respectively. The germline V gene gives CDR1 as SNHLY and CDR2 as FYNNEI. Interpreted using the paper, the time point label stands for: baseline before first vaccination. The vaccinee samples were drawn from two UK trials, COV001 and COV002, one of which was a single-blind randomized controlled phase 2/3 trial testing AZD1222 (ChAdOx1 nCoV-19) in healthy adults. For TCRbeta chain sequencing, PBMC samples from trial participants were taken at day 0 and at day 28 after the second dose. Remarks on this clone: Its antigen is unknown. No per-base quality is available; no much larger clone lies one base away.

Specimen: peripheral blood, collected on day 0 of AZD1222 vaccination. This clonotype was sampled from an adult in good health. The V gene is TRBV2 and the J gene is TRBJ1-1; possibly the D gene is TRBD1, per 5 matching bases. The sequence in DNA is TGTGCCAGCAGTGAATCGGGGGAGGAAGCTTTCTTT. Its protein is CASSESGEEAFF.